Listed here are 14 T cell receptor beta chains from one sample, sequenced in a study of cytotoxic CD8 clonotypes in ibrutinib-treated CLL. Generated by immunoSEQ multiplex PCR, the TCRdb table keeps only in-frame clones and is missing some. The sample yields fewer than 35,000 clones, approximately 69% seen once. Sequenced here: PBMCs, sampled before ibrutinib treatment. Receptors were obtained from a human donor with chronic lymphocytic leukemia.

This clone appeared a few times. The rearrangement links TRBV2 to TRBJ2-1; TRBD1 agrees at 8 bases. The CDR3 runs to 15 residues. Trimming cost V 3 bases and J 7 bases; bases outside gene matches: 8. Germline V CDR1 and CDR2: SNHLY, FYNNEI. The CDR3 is CASSDRTGTTNEQFF. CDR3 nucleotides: TGTGCCAGCAGTGATCGGACAGGGACAACAAATGAGCAGTTCTTC. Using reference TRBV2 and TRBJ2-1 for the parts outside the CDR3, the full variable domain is EPEVTQTPSHQVTQMGQEVILRCVPISNHLYFYWYRQILGQKVEFLVSFYNNEISEKSEIFDDQFSVERPDGSNFTLKIRSTKLEDSAMYFCASSDRTGTTNEQFFGPGTRLTVL.

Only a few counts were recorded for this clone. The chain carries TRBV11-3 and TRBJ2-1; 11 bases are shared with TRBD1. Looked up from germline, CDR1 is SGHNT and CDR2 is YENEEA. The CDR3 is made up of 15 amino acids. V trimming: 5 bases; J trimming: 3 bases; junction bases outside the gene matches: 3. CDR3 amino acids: CASSTGTGGYNEQFF. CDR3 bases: TGTGCCAGCAGCACCGGGACAGGGGGCTACAATGAGCAGTTCTTC.

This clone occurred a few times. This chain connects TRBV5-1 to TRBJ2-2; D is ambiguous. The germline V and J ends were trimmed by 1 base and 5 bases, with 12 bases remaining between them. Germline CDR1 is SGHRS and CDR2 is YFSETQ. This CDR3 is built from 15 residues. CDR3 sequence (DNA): TGCGCCAGCAGCTTGAGGGAAGTGGGTACCGGGGAGCTGTTTTTT. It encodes CASSLREVGTGELFF. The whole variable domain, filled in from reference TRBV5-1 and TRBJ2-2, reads KAGVTQTPRYLIKTRGQQVTLSCSPISGHRSVSWYQQTPGQGLQFLFEYFSETQRNKGNFPGRFSGRQFSNSRSEMNVSTLELGDSALYLCASSLREVGTGELFFGEGSRLTVL.

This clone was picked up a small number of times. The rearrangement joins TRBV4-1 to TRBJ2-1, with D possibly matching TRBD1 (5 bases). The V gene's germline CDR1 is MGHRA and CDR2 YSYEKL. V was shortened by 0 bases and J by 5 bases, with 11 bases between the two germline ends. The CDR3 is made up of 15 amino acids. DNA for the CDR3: TGCGCCAGCAGCCAAGAAGACAGAGCGAACAATGAGCAGTTCTTC. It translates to CASSQEDRANNEQFF.

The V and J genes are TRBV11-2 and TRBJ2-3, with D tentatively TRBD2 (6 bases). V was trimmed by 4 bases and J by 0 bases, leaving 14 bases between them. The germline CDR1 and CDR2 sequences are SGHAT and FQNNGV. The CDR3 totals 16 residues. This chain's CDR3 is CASSSRSGDSTDTQYF. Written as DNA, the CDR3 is TGTGCCAGCAGCTCTCGTAGCGGAGACAGCACAGATACGCAGTATTTT.

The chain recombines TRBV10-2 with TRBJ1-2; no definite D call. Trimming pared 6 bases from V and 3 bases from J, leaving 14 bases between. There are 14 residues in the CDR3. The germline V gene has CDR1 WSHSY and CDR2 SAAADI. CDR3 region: CASRKEGSDYGYTF. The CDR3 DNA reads TGCGCCAGCAGGAAGGAAGGGTCCGACTATGGCTACACCTTC.

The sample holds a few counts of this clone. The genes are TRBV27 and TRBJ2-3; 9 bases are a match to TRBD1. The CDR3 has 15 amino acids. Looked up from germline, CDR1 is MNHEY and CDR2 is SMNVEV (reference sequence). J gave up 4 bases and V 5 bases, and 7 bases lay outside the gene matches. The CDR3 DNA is TGTGCCAGCAGTCGCGGACAGGGGATGGCAGATACGCAGTATTTT. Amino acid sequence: CASSRGQGMADTQYF.

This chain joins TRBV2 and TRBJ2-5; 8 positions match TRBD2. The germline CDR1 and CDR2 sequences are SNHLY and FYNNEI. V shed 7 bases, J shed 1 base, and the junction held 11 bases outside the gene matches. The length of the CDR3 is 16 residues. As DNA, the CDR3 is TGTGCCAGCACGTTCGGTACTAGCGGCTTCCAAGAGACCCAGTACTTC. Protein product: CASTFGTSGFQETQYF.

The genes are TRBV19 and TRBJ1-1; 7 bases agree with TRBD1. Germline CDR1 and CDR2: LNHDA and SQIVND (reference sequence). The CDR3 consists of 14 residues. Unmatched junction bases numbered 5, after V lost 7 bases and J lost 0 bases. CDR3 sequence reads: CASTRQGMNTEAFF. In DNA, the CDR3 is TGTGCCAGTACTAGACAGGGAATGAACACTGAAGCTTTCTTT.

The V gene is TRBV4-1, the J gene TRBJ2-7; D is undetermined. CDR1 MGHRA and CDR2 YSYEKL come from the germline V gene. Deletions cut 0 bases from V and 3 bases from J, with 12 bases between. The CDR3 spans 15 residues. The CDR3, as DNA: TGCGCCAGCAGCCAAGATGGGCCTGGGTACTACGAGCAGTACTTC. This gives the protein CASSQDGPGYYEQYF.

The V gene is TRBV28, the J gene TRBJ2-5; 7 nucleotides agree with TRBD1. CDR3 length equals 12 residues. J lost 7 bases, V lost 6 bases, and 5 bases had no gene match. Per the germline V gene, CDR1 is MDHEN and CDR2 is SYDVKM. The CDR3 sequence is CASRRPGGTQYF. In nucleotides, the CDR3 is TGTGCCAGCAGACGTCCAGGGGGGACCCAGTACTTC.

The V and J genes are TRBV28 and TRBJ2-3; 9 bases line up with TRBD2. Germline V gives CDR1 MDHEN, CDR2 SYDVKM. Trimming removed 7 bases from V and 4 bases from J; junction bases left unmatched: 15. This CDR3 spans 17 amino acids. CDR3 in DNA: TGTGCCAGCATCCCAGGACTAGCGCCAAAGTCGGCAGATACGCAGTATTTT. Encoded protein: CASIPGLAPKSADTQYF. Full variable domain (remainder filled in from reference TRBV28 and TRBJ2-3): DVKVTQSSRYLVKRTGEKVFLECVQDMDHENMFWYRQDPGLGLRLIYFSYDVKMKEKGDIPEGYSVSREKKERFSLILESASTNQTSMYLCASIPGLAPKSADTQYFGPGTRLTVL.

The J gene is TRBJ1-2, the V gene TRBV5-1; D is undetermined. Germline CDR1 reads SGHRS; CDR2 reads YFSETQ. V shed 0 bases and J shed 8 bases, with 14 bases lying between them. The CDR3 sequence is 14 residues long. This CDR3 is CASSLGGSSRGYTF. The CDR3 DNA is TGCGCCAGCAGCTTGGGTGGCAGCTCCAGAGGCTACACCTTC.

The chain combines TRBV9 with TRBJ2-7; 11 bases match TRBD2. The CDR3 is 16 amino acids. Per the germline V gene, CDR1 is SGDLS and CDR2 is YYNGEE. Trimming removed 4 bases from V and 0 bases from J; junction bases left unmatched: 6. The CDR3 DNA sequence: TGTGCCAGCAGCTTGGGACTAGCGGACATCTCCTACGAGCAGTACTTC. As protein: CASSLGLADISYEQYF. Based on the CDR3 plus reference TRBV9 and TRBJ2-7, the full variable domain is DSGVTQTPKHLITATGQRVTLRCSPRSGDLSVYWYQQSLDQGLQFLIQYYNGEERAKGNILERFSAQQFPDLHSELNLSSLELGDSALYFCASSLGLADISYEQYFGPGTRLTVT.